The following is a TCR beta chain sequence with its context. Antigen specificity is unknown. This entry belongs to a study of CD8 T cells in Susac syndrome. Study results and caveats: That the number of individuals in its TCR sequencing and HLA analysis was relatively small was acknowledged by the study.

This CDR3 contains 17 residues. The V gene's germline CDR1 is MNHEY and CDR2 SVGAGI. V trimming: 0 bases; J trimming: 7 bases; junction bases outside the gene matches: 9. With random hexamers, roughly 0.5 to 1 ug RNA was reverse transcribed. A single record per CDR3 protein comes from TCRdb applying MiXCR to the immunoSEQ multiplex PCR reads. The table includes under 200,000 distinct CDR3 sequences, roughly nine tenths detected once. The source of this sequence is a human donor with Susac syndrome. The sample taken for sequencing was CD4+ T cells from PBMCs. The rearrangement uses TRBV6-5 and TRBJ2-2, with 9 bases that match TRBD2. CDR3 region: CASSYSSGGGAFGELFF. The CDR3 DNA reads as TGTGCCAGCAGTTACTCTTCGGGCGGGGGGGCATTCGGGGAGCTGTTTTTT.